The 12 T cell receptor beta chains below were found in one sample sequenced in a study of cytomegalovirus exposure and HLA in healthy donors. The PCR employed 60 Vbeta primers together with 13 Jbeta primers. The protocol was immunoSEQ multiplex PCR, while the TCRdb copy is restricted to in-frame clones and leaves out a portion. The table shows about 59,000 clones, with about 69% occurring only once. The material sequenced was PBMCs. All receptors come from a man under 40 in good health and CMV-seropositive.

The chain links TRBV7-9 to TRBJ1-2; TRBD1 might be the D (5 bases). Germline-derived CDR1 and CDR2 are SEHNR and FQNEAQ (reference sequence). This CDR3 region has 15 residues. Deletions cut 4 bases from V and 4 bases from J, with 16 bases between. In nucleotides, the CDR3 is TGTGCCAGCAGCTCGGACACTTTTACTACCTATGGCTACACCTTC. Amino acid sequence: CASSSDTFTTYGYTF.

The V call is TRBV30, the J call TRBJ1-3; D not resolved. V lost 2 bases to trimming and J lost 2 bases, with 7 bases between them. The CDR3 has 13 residues. CDR1 GTSNPN and CDR2 SVGIG come from the germline V gene (reference sequence). The DNA of the CDR3 is TGTGCCTGGAGTCGGACTCCTGGAAACACCATATATTTT. Amino acids: CAWSRTPGNTIYF.

The chain joins TRBV19 to TRBJ1-2, with D possibly being TRBD1 (5 bases). Germline V gene lookup returns CDR1 LNHDA and CDR2 SQIVND (reference sequence). The CDR3 spans 13 residues. Between the trimmed V and J ends, which lost 6 bases and 2 bases, there was a span of 10 bases. CDR3 residues: CASSPGWNYGYTF. The CDR3 DNA reads TGTGCCAGTAGCCCAGGGTGGAACTATGGCTACACCTTC.

The chain employs TRBV5-1 and TRBJ1-2, with 9 bases identical to TRBD1. The CDR3 sequence is 15 residues long. V lost 9 bases to trimming and J lost 3 bases; unmatched junction nucleotides: 12. The germline CDR1 and CDR2 sequences are SGHRS and YFSETQ. CDR3 nucleotides: TGCGCCAACTCGACAGGGGGTCTCCTTCACTATGGCTACACCTTC. It encodes CANSTGGLLHYGYTF.

This chain joins TRBV27 and TRBJ2-3; unclear D gene. The CDR3 totals 14 residues. Germline CDR1 reads MNHEY; CDR2 reads SMNVEV (reference sequence). Deletions cut 2 bases from V and 3 bases from J, with 9 bases between. CDR3: CASSLRPGTDTQYF. In DNA, the CDR3 is TGTGCCAGCAGTTTACGGCCCGGGACAGATACGCAGTATTTT.

The chain combines TRBV18 with TRBJ2-1, with 7 bases fitting TRBD2. The CDR3 consists of 14 residues. The trim removed 4 bases at V and 1 base at J, leaving 1 base unmatched. Germline CDR1 KGHSH, CDR2 LQKENI. The CDR3 region has the DNA TGTGCCAGCTCACACGGGGGGTCCTACAATGAGCAGTTCTTC. Translated: CASSHGGSYNEQFF.

This clone was found once. The CDR3 DNA reads TGTGCCATCCCGGCGGGGGCGCGGAGCTACGAGCAGTACTTC. This encodes CAIPAGARSYEQYF. The chain carries TRBV7-9 and TRBJ2-7; D perhaps matches TRBD2 (7 bases). CDR1 and CDR2 (germline): SEHNR, FQNEAQ (reference sequence). With 10 bases removed from V and 3 bases from J, the gap between germline ends came to 19 bases. The CDR3 loop spans 14 amino acids.

CDR3 protein: CASSRQGYPNTEAFF. CDR3 nucleotides: TGTGCCAGCAGTCGACAGGGATATCCGAACACTGAAGCTTTCTTT. V and J are TRBV28 and TRBJ1-1, with TRBD1 matching 7 bases. V was clipped by 5 bases and J by 1 base; unmatched bases: 7. The germline V gene has CDR1 MDHEN and CDR2 SYDVKM. The CDR3 is 15 amino acids.

The CDR3 coding sequence is TGTGCCAGCAGTAAGGGACTAGCGGGGGAAAATGAGCAGTTCTTC. Residues: CASSKGLAGENEQFF. V gene TRBV7-2 combines with J gene TRBJ2-1; 14 bases are shared with TRBD2. The germline gives CDR1 SGHTA, CDR2 FQGNSA. This CDR3 has 15 residues. J gave up 7 bases and V 6 bases, and 5 bases lay outside the gene matches.

The chain joins TRBV6-4 to TRBJ1-2; D gene ambiguous. The CDR3 contains 12 residues. The germline V gene encodes CDR1 MRHNA and CDR2 SNTAGT. V was cut by 0 bases and J by 9 bases, with 8 bases left in between. The CDR3 region has the DNA TGTGCCAGCAGTGACTCTCGGGGAAGCTACACCTTC. It translates to CASSDSRGSYTF.

CDR3 in amino acids: CASSLEVAGGPSEANVLTF. The DNA of the CDR3 is TGTGCCAGCAGCTTAGAAGTAGCGGGGGGGCCCTCGGAGGCCAACGTCCTGACTTTC. J is TRBJ2-6 and V is TRBV7-2; 11 bases map to TRBD2. Unmatched junction bases numbered 11, after V lost 1 base and J lost 6 bases. The germline V gene encodes CDR1 SGHTA and CDR2 FQGNSA. The CDR3 has 19 residues.

The chain combines TRBV27 with TRBJ2-7, with 12 bases lining up with TRBD2. The CDR3 is made up of 14 amino acids. The germline gives CDR1 MNHEY, CDR2 SMNVEV (reference sequence). V was pared by 8 bases and J by 4 bases, with 6 bases of the junction left unmatched. The CDR3 coding sequence is TGTGCCAGCTGCACTAGCGGGGGGATTTACGAGCAGTACTTC. Encoded protein: CASCTSGGIYEQYF.